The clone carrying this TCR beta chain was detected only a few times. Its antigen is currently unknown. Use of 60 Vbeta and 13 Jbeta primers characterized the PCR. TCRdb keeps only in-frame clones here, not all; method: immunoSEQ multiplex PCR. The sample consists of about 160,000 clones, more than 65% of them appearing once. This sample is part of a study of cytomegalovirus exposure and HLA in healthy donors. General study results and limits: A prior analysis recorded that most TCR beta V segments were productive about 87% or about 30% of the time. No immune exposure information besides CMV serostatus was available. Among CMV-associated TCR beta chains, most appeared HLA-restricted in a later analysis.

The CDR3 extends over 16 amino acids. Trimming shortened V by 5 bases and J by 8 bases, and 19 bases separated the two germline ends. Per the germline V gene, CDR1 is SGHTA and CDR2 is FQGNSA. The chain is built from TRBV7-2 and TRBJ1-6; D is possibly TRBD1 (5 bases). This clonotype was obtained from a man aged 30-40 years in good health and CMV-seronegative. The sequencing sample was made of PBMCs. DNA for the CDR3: TGTGCCAGCAGCCAGAGCGGGGGGAGTTCGGATTCACCCCTCCACTTT. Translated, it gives CASSQSGGSSDSPLHF.